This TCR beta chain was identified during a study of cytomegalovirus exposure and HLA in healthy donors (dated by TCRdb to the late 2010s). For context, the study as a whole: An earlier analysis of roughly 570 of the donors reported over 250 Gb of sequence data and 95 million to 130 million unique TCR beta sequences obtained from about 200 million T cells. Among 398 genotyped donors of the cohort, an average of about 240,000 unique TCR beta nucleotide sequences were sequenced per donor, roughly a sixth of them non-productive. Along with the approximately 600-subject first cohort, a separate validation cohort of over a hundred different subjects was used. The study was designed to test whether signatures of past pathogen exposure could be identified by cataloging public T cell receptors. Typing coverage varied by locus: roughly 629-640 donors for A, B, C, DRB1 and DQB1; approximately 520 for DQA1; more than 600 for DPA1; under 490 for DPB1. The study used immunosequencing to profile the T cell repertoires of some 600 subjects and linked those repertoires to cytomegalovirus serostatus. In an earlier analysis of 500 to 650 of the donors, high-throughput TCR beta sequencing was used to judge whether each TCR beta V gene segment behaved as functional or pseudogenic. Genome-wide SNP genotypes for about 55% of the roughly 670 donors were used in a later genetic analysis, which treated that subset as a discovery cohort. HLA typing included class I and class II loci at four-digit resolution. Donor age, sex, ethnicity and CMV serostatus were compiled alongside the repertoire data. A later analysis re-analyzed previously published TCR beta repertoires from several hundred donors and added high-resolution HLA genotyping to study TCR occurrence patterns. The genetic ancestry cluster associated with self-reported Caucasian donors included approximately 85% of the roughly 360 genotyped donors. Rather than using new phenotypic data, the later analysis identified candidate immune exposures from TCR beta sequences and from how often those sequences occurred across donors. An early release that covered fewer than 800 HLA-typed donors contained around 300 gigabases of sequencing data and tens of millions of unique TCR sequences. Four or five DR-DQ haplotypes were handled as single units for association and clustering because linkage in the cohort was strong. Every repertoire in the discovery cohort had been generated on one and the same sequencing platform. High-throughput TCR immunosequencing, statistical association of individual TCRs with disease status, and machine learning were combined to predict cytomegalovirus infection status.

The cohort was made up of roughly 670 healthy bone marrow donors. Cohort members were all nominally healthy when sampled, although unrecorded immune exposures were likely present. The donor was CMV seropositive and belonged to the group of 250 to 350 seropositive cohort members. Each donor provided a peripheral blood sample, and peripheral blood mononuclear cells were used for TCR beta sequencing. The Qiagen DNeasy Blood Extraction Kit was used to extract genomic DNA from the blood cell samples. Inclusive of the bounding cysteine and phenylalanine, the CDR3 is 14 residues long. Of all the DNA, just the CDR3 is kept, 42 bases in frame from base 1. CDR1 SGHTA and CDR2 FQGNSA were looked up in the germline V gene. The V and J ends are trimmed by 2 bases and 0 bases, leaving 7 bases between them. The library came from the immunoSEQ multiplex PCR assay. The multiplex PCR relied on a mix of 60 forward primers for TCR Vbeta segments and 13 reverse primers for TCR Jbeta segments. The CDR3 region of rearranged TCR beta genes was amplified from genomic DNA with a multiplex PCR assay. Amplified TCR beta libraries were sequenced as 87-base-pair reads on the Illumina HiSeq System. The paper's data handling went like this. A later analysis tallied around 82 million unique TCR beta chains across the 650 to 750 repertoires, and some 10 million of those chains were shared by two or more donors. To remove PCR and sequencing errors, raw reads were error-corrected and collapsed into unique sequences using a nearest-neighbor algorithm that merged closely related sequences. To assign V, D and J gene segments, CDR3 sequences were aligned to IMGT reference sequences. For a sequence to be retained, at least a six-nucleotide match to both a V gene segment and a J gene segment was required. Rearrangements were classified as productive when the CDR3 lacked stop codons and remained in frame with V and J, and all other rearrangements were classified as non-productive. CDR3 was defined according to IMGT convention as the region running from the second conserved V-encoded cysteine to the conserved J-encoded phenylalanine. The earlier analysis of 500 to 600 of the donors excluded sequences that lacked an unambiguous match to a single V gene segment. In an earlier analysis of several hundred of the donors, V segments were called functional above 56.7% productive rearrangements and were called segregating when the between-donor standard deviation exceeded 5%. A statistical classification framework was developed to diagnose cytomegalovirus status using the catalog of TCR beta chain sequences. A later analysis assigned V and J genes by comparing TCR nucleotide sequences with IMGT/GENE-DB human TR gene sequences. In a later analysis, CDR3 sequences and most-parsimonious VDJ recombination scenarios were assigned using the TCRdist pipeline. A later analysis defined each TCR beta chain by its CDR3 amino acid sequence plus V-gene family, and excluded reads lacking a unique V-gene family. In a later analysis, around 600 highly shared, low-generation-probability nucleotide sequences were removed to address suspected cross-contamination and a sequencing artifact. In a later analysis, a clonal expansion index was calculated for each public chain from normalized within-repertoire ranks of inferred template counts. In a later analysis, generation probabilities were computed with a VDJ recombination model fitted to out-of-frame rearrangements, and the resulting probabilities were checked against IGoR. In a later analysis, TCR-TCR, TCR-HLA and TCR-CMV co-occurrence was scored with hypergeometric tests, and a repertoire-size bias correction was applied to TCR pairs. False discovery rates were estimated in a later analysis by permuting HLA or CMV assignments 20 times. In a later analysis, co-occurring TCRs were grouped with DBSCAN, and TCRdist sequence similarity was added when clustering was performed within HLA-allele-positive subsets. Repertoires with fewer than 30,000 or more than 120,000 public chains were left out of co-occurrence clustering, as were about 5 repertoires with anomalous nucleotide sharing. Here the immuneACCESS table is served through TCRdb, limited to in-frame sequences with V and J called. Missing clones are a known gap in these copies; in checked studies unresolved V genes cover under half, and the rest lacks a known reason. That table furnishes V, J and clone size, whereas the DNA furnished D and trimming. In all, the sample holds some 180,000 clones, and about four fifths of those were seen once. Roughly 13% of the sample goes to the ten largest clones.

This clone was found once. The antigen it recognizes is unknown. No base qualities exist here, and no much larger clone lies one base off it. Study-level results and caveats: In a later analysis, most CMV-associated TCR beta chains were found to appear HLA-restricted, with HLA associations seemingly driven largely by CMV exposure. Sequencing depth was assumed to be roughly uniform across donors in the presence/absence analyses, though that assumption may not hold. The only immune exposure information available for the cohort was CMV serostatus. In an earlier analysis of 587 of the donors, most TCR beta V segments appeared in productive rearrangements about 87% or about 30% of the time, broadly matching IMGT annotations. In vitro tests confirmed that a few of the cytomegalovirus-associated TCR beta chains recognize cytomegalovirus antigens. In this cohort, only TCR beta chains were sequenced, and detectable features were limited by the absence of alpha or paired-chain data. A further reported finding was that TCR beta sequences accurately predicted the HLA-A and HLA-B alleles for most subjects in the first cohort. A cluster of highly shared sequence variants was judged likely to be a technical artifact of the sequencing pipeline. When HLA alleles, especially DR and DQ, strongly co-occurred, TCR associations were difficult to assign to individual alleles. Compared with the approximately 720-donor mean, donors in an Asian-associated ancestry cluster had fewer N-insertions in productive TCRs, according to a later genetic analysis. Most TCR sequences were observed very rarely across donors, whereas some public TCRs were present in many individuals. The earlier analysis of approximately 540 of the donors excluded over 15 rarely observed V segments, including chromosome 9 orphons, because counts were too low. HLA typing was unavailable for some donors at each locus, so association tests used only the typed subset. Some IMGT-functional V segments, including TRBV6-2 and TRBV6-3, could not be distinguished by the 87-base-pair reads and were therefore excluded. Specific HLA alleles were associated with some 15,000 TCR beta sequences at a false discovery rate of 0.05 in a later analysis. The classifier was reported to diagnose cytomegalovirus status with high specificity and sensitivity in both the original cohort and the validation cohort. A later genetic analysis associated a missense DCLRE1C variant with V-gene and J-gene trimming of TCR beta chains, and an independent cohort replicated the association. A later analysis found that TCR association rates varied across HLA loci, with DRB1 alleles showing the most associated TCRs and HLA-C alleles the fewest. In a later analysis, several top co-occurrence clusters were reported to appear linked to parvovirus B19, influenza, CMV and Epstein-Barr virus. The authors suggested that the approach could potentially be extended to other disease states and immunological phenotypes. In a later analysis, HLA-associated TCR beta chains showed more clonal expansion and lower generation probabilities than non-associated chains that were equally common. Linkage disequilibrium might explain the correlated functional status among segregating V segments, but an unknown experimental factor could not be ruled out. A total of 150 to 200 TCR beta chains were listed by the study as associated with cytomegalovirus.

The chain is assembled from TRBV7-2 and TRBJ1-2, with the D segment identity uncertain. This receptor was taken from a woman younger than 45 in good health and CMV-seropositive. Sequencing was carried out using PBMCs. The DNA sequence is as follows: TGTGCCAGCAGCTTACTCACAGCTAACTATGGCTACACCTTC. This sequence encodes CASSLLTANYGYTF.